A single sample gave rise to the 21 T cell receptor beta chains below, sequenced in a study of Tregs in tolerant kidney transplant recipients (dated by TCRdb to the late 2010s). Explained via the paper, the time point label denotes: blood sample drawn before combined kidney and bone marrow transplant. The method was the immunoSEQ multiplex PCR assay. TCRdb holds this immuneACCESS table with in-frame rearrangements only. Some clones are missing; in checked studies, unresolved V genes explain under half, and the rest has no known cause. This sample comprises 50,000 to 75,000 clones, 80% to 90% of them detected only once. The ten most abundant clones make up about 2% of the sample. The sequences come from Tregs from blood, collected before the transplant. The receptor source for this set is a human donor who received a combined kidney and bone marrow transplant.

This clone was detected only a few times. The rearrangement uses TRBV5-6 and TRBJ1-2, with D perhaps TRBD1 (5 bases). The CDR3 runs 15 residues. The V end lost 0 bases, the J end lost 7 bases, and 16 bases lay between the germline ends. Germline CDR1 reads SGHDT; CDR2 reads YYEEEE. The CDR3 bases are TGTGCCAGCAGCTTGGGGGGCTTTGGGTTGAGTGGCTACACCTTC. It translates to CASSLGGFGLSGYTF.

V is TRBV6-5 and J is TRBJ2-5; 10 positions match TRBD2. The germline V gene has CDR1 MNHEY and CDR2 SVGAGI. This CDR3 has 16 amino acids. V lost 0 bases to trimming and J lost 7 bases; unmatched junction nucleotides: 8. CDR3 nucleotides: TGTGCCAGCAGTTACTCGGACCCGGTAGCGGGGGGGACCCAGTACTTC. Translated: CASSYSDPVAGGTQYF.

J is TRBJ2-7 and V is TRBV6-5; 11 nucleotides agree with TRBD1. V lost 1 base and J lost 7; bases outside the gene matches: 0. Per germline, CDR1 MNHEY and CDR2 SVGAGI. The CDR3 is 13 amino acids. The CDR3 sequence is CASSYWDRGEQYF. The CDR3 DNA follows: TGTGCCAGCAGTTACTGGGACAGGGGGGAGCAGTACTTC.

This rearrangement joins TRBV28 to TRBJ1-5, with a tentative D call TRBD1 (5 bases). This CDR3 spans 16 amino acids. Germline V gene data show CDR1 as MDHEN and CDR2 as SYDVKM. Trimming removed 7 bases from V and 8 bases from J, with 24 bases in between. CDR3 in amino acids: CASNKLVGPAYEPQHF. In DNA form, the CDR3 reads TGTGCCAGCAACAAACTAGTGGGGCCCGCGTACGAGCCCCAGCATTTT.

V usage is TRBV7-9 and J usage is TRBJ2-2; unclear D gene. Germline V gives CDR1 SEHNR, CDR2 FQNEAQ (reference sequence). The V and J ends lost 6 bases and 3 bases respectively, with 8 bases between them. There are 13 residues in the CDR3. DNA for the CDR3: TGTGCCAGCAGGCTCGGTTACACCGGGGAGCTGTTTTTT. It is translated as CASRLGYTGELFF.

The V and J genes are TRBV7-9 and TRBJ2-5, with 10 bases matching TRBD1. The germline CDR1 and CDR2 sequences are SEHNR and FQNEAQ (reference sequence). Unmatched junction bases numbered 18, after V lost 5 bases and J lost 3 bases. CDR3 size: 19 residues. CDR3: CASSPHRDRGPNTKETQYF. Here the CDR3 DNA reads TGTGCCAGCAGCCCGCACCGGGACAGGGGTCCAAATACAAAAGAGACCCAGTACTTC.

The CDR3 DNA reads TGTGCCAGCAGCGGGACAGGGGCCGGCTACACCTTC. It is translated as CASSGTGAGYTF. The genes are TRBV6-5 and TRBJ1-2; 10 bases match TRBD1. V shed 6 bases and J 8 bases; nucleotides not matched to a gene: 3. From germline, CDR1 is MNHEY and CDR2 SVGAGI. This CDR3 has 12 amino acids.

The chain uses TRBV11-2 and TRBJ2-7; 7 bases fit TRBD2. CDR3 size: 18 residues. Germline V gene sequence: CDR1 SGHAT, CDR2 FQNNGV. V gave up 1 base and J gave up 2 bases; unmatched junction bases: 14. CDR3 sequence (DNA): TGTGCCAGCAGCTTAGGGGCCCCATGGGCTAGCGGTACCTACGAGCAGTACTTC. It specifies CASSLGAPWASGTYEQYF. The full variable domain, rest sourced from reference TRBV11-2 and TRBJ2-7, is EAGVAQSPRYKIIEKRQSVAFWCNPISGHATLYWYQQILGQGPKLLIQFQNNGVVDDSQLPKDRFSAERLKGVDSTLKIQPAKLEDSAVYLCASSLGAPWASGTYEQYFGPGTRLTVT.

The rearrangement uses TRBV4-3 and TRBJ2-2; D assignment may be TRBD1 or TRBD2 (5 bases each). Deletions cut 0 bases from V and 7 bases from J, with 15 bases between. CDR3 length equals 16 residues. Germline loops: CDR1 LGHNA, CDR2 YSLEER. This CDR3 reads CASSQDVRSGSGELFF. The CDR3 region has the DNA TGCGCCAGCAGCCAAGATGTCCGGTCAGGGAGCGGGGAGCTGTTTTTT.

The CDR3 bases are TGCGCCAGCAGCCAACCTTCGAAGGGGGGCCCTAATCAGCCCCAGCATTTT. This gives the protein CASSQPSKGGPNQPQHF. The chain has TRBV4-1 and TRBJ1-5; D is perhaps TRBD1 (6 bases). CDR3 size: 17 residues. Germline lookup yields CDR1 MGHRA and CDR2 YSYEKL. V was cut by 2 bases and J by 4 bases, with 18 bases left in between.

CDR3 nucleotide sequence: TGTGCCAGCAGTTCGCCCCAGGGGGGAGGCACAGATACGCAGTATTTT. This encodes CASSSPQGGGTDTQYF. The chain has TRBV28 and TRBJ2-3; weak D call: TRBD1 (7 bases). This CDR3 spans 16 amino acids. The V end lost 4 bases, the J end lost 1 base, and 15 bases lay between the germline ends. The germline gives CDR1 MDHEN, CDR2 SYDVKM.

The genes are TRBV18 and TRBJ2-2, with D perhaps TRBD2 (5 bases). Germline lookup yields CDR1 KGHSH and CDR2 LQKENI. The V and J ends lost 2 bases and 3 bases respectively, with 16 bases between them. The CDR3 is made up of 17 amino acids. The CDR3 sequence: CASSPGAGRRDTGELFF. Written as DNA, the CDR3 is TGTGCCAGCTCACCAGGCGCGGGCCGCAGAGACACCGGGGAGCTGTTTTTT.

The chain joins TRBV2 to TRBJ1-2; 8 positions match TRBD1. Per the germline V gene, CDR1 is SNHLY and CDR2 is FYNNEI. CDR3 length: 14 amino acids. Germline trimming cut 6 bases from V and 8 bases from J; bases unmatched to any gene: 11. CDR3: CASRVTGGVRGYTF. The CDR3 DNA follows: TGTGCCAGCAGAGTCACAGGGGGAGTGCGGGGCTACACCTTC. Variable domain in full (rest from reference TRBV2 and TRBJ1-2): EPEVTQTPSHQVTQMGQEVILRCVPISNHLYFYWYRQILGQKVEFLVSFYNNEISEKSEIFDDQFSVERPDGSNFTLKIRSTKLEDSAMYFCASRVTGGVRGYTFGSGTRLTVV.

The chain joins TRBV10-1 to TRBJ2-5, with 7 nucleotides matching TRBD1. The J call is in doubt because the DNA end fits TRBJ2-7 better. The CDR3 is 13 residues long. Per germline, CDR1 WNHNN and CDR2 SYGVQD (reference sequence). CDR3: CASSSTGTYEQYF. The CDR3 DNA sequence: TGCGCCAGCAGTTCGACAGGGACATACGAGCAGTACTTC.

This rearrangement joins TRBV7-2 to TRBJ1-1; D unclear. CDR3 length equals 14 residues. CDR1 and CDR2 (germline): SGHTA, FQGNSA. The V and J ends lost 2 bases and 7 bases respectively, with 14 bases between them. CDR3 nucleotides: TGTGCCAGCAGCTTACAGGCGGCGATGGGTGAAGCTTTCTTT. It encodes CASSLQAAMGEAFF.

This clone occurred once. This rearrangement joins TRBV2 to TRBJ1-1; D gene ambiguous. The germline V gene encodes CDR1 SNHLY and CDR2 FYNNEI. Trimming shortened V by 3 bases and J by 3 bases, and 11 bases separated the two germline ends. This CDR3 has 14 residues. The CDR3 DNA is TGTGCCAGCAGTGACCGGGCCTCCTACACTGAAGCTTTCTTT. Translated, it gives CASSDRASYTEAFF.

V and J are TRBV29-1 and TRBJ1-1; TRBD1 matches at 8 bases. V gave up 4 bases and J gave up 4 bases; unmatched junction bases: 11. Germline CDR1 is SQVTM and CDR2 is ANQGSEA. CDR3 length equals 15 residues. CDR3 amino acids: CSVVGQGALLTEAFF. The DNA of the CDR3 is TGCAGCGTTGTGGGCCAGGGGGCGCTGCTCACTGAAGCTTTCTTT. The complete variable domain, with remaining parts taken from reference TRBV29-1 and TRBJ1-1, reads SAVISQKPSRDICQRGTSLTIQCQVDSQVTMMFWYRQQPGQSLTLIATANQGSEATYESGFVIDKFPISRPNLTFSTLTVSNMSPEDSSIYLCSVVGQGALLTEAFFGQGTRLTVV.

The rearrangement uses TRBV9 and TRBJ2-5, with TRBD1 matching over 8 bases. V lost 7 bases to trimming and J lost 5 bases; unmatched junction nucleotides: 16. The CDR3 totals 16 residues. The V gene's germline CDR1 is SGDLS and CDR2 YYNGEE. CDR3 sequence: CASGARTGFGQETQYF. CDR3 DNA: TGTGCCAGCGGCGCGAGGACAGGGTTCGGCCAGGAGACCCAGTACTTC.

The chain is built from TRBV19 and TRBJ1-1, with D possibly matching TRBD1 (6 bases). The germline gives CDR1 LNHDA, CDR2 SQIVND (reference sequence). The CDR3 loop spans 12 amino acids. The ends were cut back, 8 bases at V and 5 bases at J, with 12 bases in the middle. Here the CDR3 DNA reads TGTGCCAGTGGACAGAGGCCTACTGAAGCTTTCTTT. This codes for CASGQRPTEAFF.

The chain carries TRBV6-6 and TRBJ2-3; D not resolved. The germline gives CDR1 MNHNY, CDR2 SVGAGI (reference sequence). Trimming pared 2 bases from V and 2 bases from J, leaving 11 bases between. The CDR3 totals 15 residues. CDR3 sequence: CASSYGLPTTDTQYF. DNA of the CDR3: TGTGCCAGCAGTTACGGGTTACCCACCACAGATACGCAGTATTTT.

This chain links TRBV5-1 with TRBJ2-2; D not resolved. The germline gives CDR1 SGHRS, CDR2 YFSETQ. The CDR3 sequence is 13 residues long. Trimming took off 4 bases at V and 3 bases at J, with 7 bases between the two ends. The CDR3 protein is CASSVLYTGELFF. The CDR3 DNA sequence: TGCGCCAGCAGCGTTCTTTACACCGGGGAGCTGTTTTTT.